The sequence of this TCR beta chain was determined in a study of PD-1 blockade in classical Hodgkin lymphoma. Study observations and caveats: It was reported that newly diagnosed patients had less baseline TCR diversity than healthy donors.

For this clone: Its specificity is not known.

Assay used: immunoSEQ multiplex PCR; TCRdb lists only in-frame clones, some missing. In the table there are 25,000 to 35,000 clones, roughly nine tenths of which are singletons. Time point here: newly diagnosed, previously untreated cHL patient sample. Investigators isolated CD4+ T cells from thawed PBMCs through magnetic negative selection. The V gene's germline CDR1 is ENHRY and CDR2 SYGVKD. V lost 4 bases to trimming and J lost 0 bases, with 6 bases between them. CDR3 size: 13 residues. Sequencing input: CD4+ T cells from blood. The clonotype was recovered from a human donor with classical Hodgkin lymphoma. The chain combines TRBV10-3 with TRBJ1-1, with unresolved D. CDR3 nucleotide sequence: TGTGCCATCAGTGGGCACCTGAACACTGAAGCTTTCTTT. Translating gives CAISGHLNTEAFF.